Here is one T cell receptor beta chain with its context. The antigen is undetermined. It was about 180 ng DNA, around 32,000 T cell genomes, that sorted-subset replicate PCRs used. Assay: immunoSEQ multiplex PCR; the TCRdb copy retains only in-frame clones and omits some. This table has about 2 million clones, 85% to 95% appearing once. This sample was included in a study of shared clonotypes between healthy human individuals. Study information: CD4 naive cells filled three plates per donor, CD4 memory three, CD8 naive two and CD8 memory one. Findings and limits, study-wide: The diversity represented, both genetic and in exposure history, was limited by few donors.

The CDR3 sequence is 15 residues long. V lost 6 bases and J 4 bases, leaving 15 bases between the germline ends. Germline CDR1 reads KGHSH; CDR2 reads LQKENI. Sequenced material: naive CD4+ T cells sorted from blood. The sample's subset: CD45RA+ positively selected. The chain combines TRBV18 with TRBJ2-2; D is perhaps TRBD1 (7 bases). The receptor was isolated from a man between 18 and 29 years old in good health. The CDR3 region is CASSQYRGGTGELFF. CDR3 nucleotide sequence: TGTGCCAGCTCCCAATACAGGGGAGGCACCGGGGAGCTGTTTTTT. Full variable domain (missing parts from reference TRBV18 and TRBJ2-2): NAGVMQNPRHLVRRRGQEARLRCSPMKGHSHVYWYRQLPEEGLKFMVYLQKENIIDESGMPKERFSAEFPKEGPSILRIQQVVRGDSAAYFCASSQYRGGTGELFFGEGSRLTVL.